Listed below are T cell receptor beta chains from one sample, sequenced in a study of neurological immune-mediated disorders. TCRdb analysed the 5' RACE reads with MiXCR anew, one entry per CDR3 protein. The sample has roughly 100,000 distinct CDR3 sequences, 10% to 14% seen once. Sequencing was carried out using PBMCs. Every receptor here comes from a female donor with HTLV-1-associated myelopathy (HAM/TSP). CDR3s include the opening cysteine and the closing phenylalanine or tryptophan. A D gene is named only where the DNA matches it firmly. Clone size is not always given. Where it is, it says once, few, many or a class for expanded clones.

CDR3 protein: CASNIGQGNTEAFF
CDR3 DNA: TGTGCCAGCAACATAGGACAGGGGAACACTGAAGCTTTCTTT
CDR3 length: 14
J gene: TRBJ1-1
D gene: TRBD1
clone size: many
V gene: TRBV7-9

CDR3 protein: CATSKGGPGTDTQYF
CDR3 DNA: TGTGCTACCAGCAAGGGGGGCCCGGGCACAGATACGCAGTATTTT
CDR3 length: 15
J gene: TRBJ2-3
D gene: NA
clone size: few
V gene: TRBV15

CDR3 protein: CASSLTGDTIYGYTF
CDR3 DNA: TGCGCCAGCAGCTTGACAGGGGACACCATCTATGGCTACACCTTC
CDR3 length: 15
J gene: TRBJ1-2
D gene: TRBD1
clone size: many
V gene: TRBV5-1

CDR3 protein: CASSLPGHEQYF
CDR3 DNA: TGTGCCAGCAGCTTACCAGGCCACGAGCAGTACTTC
CDR3 length: 12
J gene: TRBJ2-7
D gene: NA
clone size: many
V gene: TRBV11-2

CDR3 protein: CSASPVDRPQTHPLYVEQYF
CDR3 DNA: TGCAGTGCCAGCCCCGTGGACAGGCCGCAAACTCATCCCCTCTACGTCGAGCAGTACTTC
CDR3 length: 20
J gene: TRBJ2-7
D gene: TRBD1
clone size: NA
V gene: TRBV20-1

CDR3 protein: CASSSGQGSTGELFF
CDR3 DNA: TGTGCCAGCAGTTCCGGACAGGGGAGCACCGGGGAGCTGTTTTTT
CDR3 length: 15
J gene: TRBJ2-2
D gene: TRBD1
clone size: many
V gene: TRBV12-3/TRBV12-4

CDR3 protein: CASSEHRGSSYEQYF
CDR3 DNA: TGTGCCAGCAGTGAACACCGGGGGAGCTCCTACGAGCAGTACTTC
CDR3 length: 15
J gene: TRBJ2-7
D gene: NA
clone size: NA
V gene: TRBV6-1

CDR3 protein: CASSPGGLPYLTDTQYF
CDR3 DNA: TGCGCCAGCAGCCCAGGAGGACTACCGTACCTCACAGATACGCAGTATTTT
CDR3 length: 17
J gene: TRBJ2-3
D gene: NA
clone size: many
V gene: TRBV5-1

CDR3 protein: CSAATGGRGNNEQFF
CDR3 DNA: TGCAGTGCTGCCACCGGGGGGCGGGGAAACAATGAGCAGTTCTTC
CDR3 length: 15
J gene: TRBJ2-1
D gene: NA
clone size: many
V gene: TRBV20-1

CDR3 protein: CASSRLAGNTGELFF
CDR3 DNA: TGTGCCAGCAGCAGACTAGCGGGGAACACCGGGGAGCTGTTTTTT
CDR3 length: 15
J gene: TRBJ2-2
D gene: TRBD2
clone size: many
V gene: TRBV7-2

CDR3 protein: CASSFQGARYF
CDR3 DNA: TGTGCCAGCAGTTTCCAGGGGGCGCGGTACTTC
CDR3 length: 11
J gene: TRBJ2-7
D gene: TRBD1
clone size: many
V gene: TRBV28

CDR3 protein: CSVRTGGNTEAFF
CDR3 DNA: TGCAGTGTCAGAACAGGGGGGAACACTGAAGCTTTCTTT
CDR3 length: 13
J gene: TRBJ1-1
D gene: TRBD1
clone size: many
V gene: TRBV20-1

CDR3 protein: CASSSGVEQYF
CDR3 DNA: TGTGCCAGCAGCTCAGGGGTCGAGCAGTACTTC
CDR3 length: 11
J gene: TRBJ2-7
D gene: NA
clone size: many
V gene: TRBV7-9

CDR3 protein: CSARPGTSSPDTQYF
CDR3 DNA: TGCAGTGCTAGACCTGGGACTAGCAGTCCAGATACGCAGTATTTT
CDR3 length: 15
J gene: TRBJ2-3
D gene: TRBD2
clone size: NA
V gene: TRBV20-1

CDR3 protein: CASSLRAGMNTGELFF
CDR3 DNA: TGTGCCAGCAGCCTTAGAGCCGGAATGAACACCGGGGAGCTGTTTTTT
CDR3 length: 16
J gene: TRBJ2-2
D gene: NA
clone size: few
V gene: TRBV7-2

CDR3 protein: CASQKYPAGGLETQYF
CDR3 DNA: TGTGCCAGCCAAAAATACCCGGCGGGGGGGCTCGAGACCCAGTACTTC
CDR3 length: 16
J gene: TRBJ2-5
D gene: TRBD2
clone size: many
V gene: TRBV27

CDR3 protein: CASSLDRGPYGYTF
CDR3 DNA: TGCGCCAGCAGCTTGGACAGGGGGCCTTATGGCTACACCTTC
CDR3 length: 14
J gene: TRBJ1-2
D gene: TRBD1
clone size: many
V gene: TRBV5-1

CDR3 protein: CASSQDRGGRAGELFF
CDR3 DNA: TGCGCCAGCAGCCAAGACCGGGGGGGACGAGCCGGGGAGCTGTTTTTT
CDR3 length: 16
J gene: TRBJ2-2
D gene: TRBD2
clone size: many
V gene: TRBV4-1

CDR3 protein: CASSPGLVENEQFF
CDR3 DNA: TGTGCCAGCAGCCCCGGACTAGTGGAGAATGAGCAGTTCTTC
CDR3 length: 14
J gene: TRBJ2-1
D gene: TRBD2
clone size: NA
V gene: TRBV3-1

CDR3 protein: CASSLVPPQGAGNTIYF
CDR3 DNA: TGCGCCAGCAGCTTGGTCCCCCCACAGGGTGCTGGAAACACCATATATTTT
CDR3 length: 17
J gene: TRBJ1-3
D gene: NA
clone size: many
V gene: TRBV5-1

CDR3 protein: CASSLESRAGANVLTF
CDR3 DNA: TGTGCCAGCAGCTTAGAATCGAGGGCTGGGGCCAACGTCCTGACTTTC
CDR3 length: 16
J gene: TRBJ2-6
D gene: NA
clone size: many
V gene: TRBV7-9

CDR3 protein: CASSYQSNHPQHF
CDR3 DNA: TGTGCCAGCAGTTACCAGTCCAATCATCCCCAGCATTTT
CDR3 length: 13
J gene: TRBJ1-5
D gene: NA
clone size: NA
V gene: TRBV12-3/TRBV12-4

CDR3 protein: CASRKQGTKNIQYF
CDR3 DNA: TGTGCCAGCAGGAAACAGGGAACCAAAAACATTCAGTACTTC
CDR3 length: 14
J gene: TRBJ2-4
D gene: NA
clone size: many
V gene: TRBV28

CDR3 protein: CASSLSGTQNTGELFF
CDR3 DNA: TGCGCCAGCAGCTTATCCGGGACTCAGAACACCGGGGAGCTGTTTTTT
CDR3 length: 16
J gene: TRBJ2-2
D gene: NA
clone size: many
V gene: TRBV5-1

CDR3 protein: CSASIVGAPSGNTIYF
CDR3 DNA: TGCAGTGCTAGCATAGTGGGTGCCCCCTCTGGAAACACCATATATTTT
CDR3 length: 16
J gene: TRBJ1-3
D gene: NA
clone size: many
V gene: TRBV20-1

CDR3 protein: CASSLDSREFF
CDR3 DNA: TGCGCCAGCAGCTTGGACTCCAGGGAGTTCTTC
CDR3 length: 11
J gene: TRBJ2-1
D gene: NA
clone size: few
V gene: TRBV5-1

CDR3 protein: CASSFGGRTYEQYF
CDR3 DNA: TGTGCCAGCAGTTTTGGAGGCAGAACCTACGAGCAGTACTTC
CDR3 length: 14
J gene: TRBJ2-7
D gene: NA
clone size: many
V gene: TRBV28

CDR3 protein: CASSRLEGAGQYF
CDR3 DNA: TGTGCCAGCAGCCGGCTAGAGGGGGCTGGGCAGTACTTC
CDR3 length: 13
J gene: TRBJ2-7
D gene: TRBD1
clone size: few
V gene: TRBV5-6

CDR3 protein: CASSRAAGLGETQYF
CDR3 DNA: TGTGCCAGCAGCCGGGCCGCAGGGCTAGGGGAGACCCAGTACTTC
CDR3 length: 15
J gene: TRBJ2-5
D gene: NA
clone size: many
V gene: TRBV25-1

CDR3 protein: CASSLLTVVNTEAFF
CDR3 DNA: TGTGCCAGCAGCTTGCTTACGGTGGTCAACACTGAAGCTTTCTTT
CDR3 length: 15
J gene: TRBJ1-1
D gene: NA
clone size: few
V gene: TRBV5-6

CDR3 protein: CASSLVRIHGETQYF
CDR3 DNA: TGTGCCAGCAGCTTAGTCCGGATACATGGAGAGACCCAGTACTTC
CDR3 length: 15
J gene: TRBJ2-5
D gene: NA
clone size: many
V gene: TRBV7-2

CDR3 protein: CASSLGQKTGELFF
CDR3 DNA: TGCGCCAGCAGCTTGGGACAGAAGACCGGGGAGCTGTTTTTT
CDR3 length: 14
J gene: TRBJ2-2
D gene: NA
clone size: many
V gene: TRBV5-1

CDR3 protein: CSARGWYEQYF
CDR3 DNA: TGCAGTGCTAGGGGGTGGTACGAGCAGTACTTC
CDR3 length: 11
J gene: TRBJ2-7
D gene: NA
clone size: many
V gene: TRBV20-1

CDR3 protein: CASSLSRGDQETQYF
CDR3 DNA: TGCGCCAGCAGCTTGTCCAGGGGGGACCAAGAGACCCAGTACTTC
CDR3 length: 15
J gene: TRBJ2-5
D gene: NA
clone size: few
V gene: TRBV5-1

CDR3 protein: CASSFPRGNEQFF
CDR3 DNA: TGTGCCAGCAGTTTCCCCCGCGGAAATGAGCAGTTCTTC
CDR3 length: 13
J gene: TRBJ2-1
D gene: NA
clone size: many
V gene: TRBV28

CDR3 protein: CAAGTQLYEQYF
CDR3 DNA: TGTGCCGCCGGGACGCAGCTGTACGAGCAGTACTTC
CDR3 length: 12
J gene: TRBJ2-7
D gene: NA
clone size: many
V gene: TRBV10-3

CDR3 protein: CASSDYRVRQPQHF
CDR3 DNA: TGTGCCAGCAGTGATTACAGGGTTCGTCAGCCCCAGCATTTT
CDR3 length: 14
J gene: TRBJ1-5
D gene: NA
clone size: few
V gene: TRBV2

CDR3 protein: CSASLAGVSNEQFF
CDR3 DNA: TGCAGTGCTAGCCTAGCGGGAGTGTCTAATGAGCAGTTCTTC
CDR3 length: 14
J gene: TRBJ2-1
D gene: TRBD2
clone size: many
V gene: TRBV20-1

CDR3 protein: CASSRGSVTLYEQYF
CDR3 DNA: TGTGCCAGCAGCCGAGGGAGTGTGACGCTCTACGAGCAGTACTTC
CDR3 length: 15
J gene: TRBJ2-7
D gene: NA
clone size: many
V gene: TRBV7-9

CDR3 protein: CASRGILEAFF
CDR3 DNA: TGTGCCAGCAGGGGAATTCTTGAAGCTTTCTTT
CDR3 length: 11
J gene: TRBJ1-1
D gene: NA
clone size: NA
V gene: TRBV6-6

CDR3 protein: CVQGGTTEAFF
CDR3 DNA: TGCGTACAGGGGGGTACCACTGAAGCTTTCTTT
CDR3 length: 11
J gene: TRBJ1-1
D gene: TRBD1
clone size: many
V gene: TRBV7-6

CDR3 protein: CASSLLQGGDTEAFF
CDR3 DNA: TGCGCCAGCAGCCTCCTACAGGGAGGAGACACTGAAGCTTTCTTT
CDR3 length: 15
J gene: TRBJ1-1
D gene: NA
clone size: many
V gene: TRBV4-1

CDR3 protein: CASRGGESSYNSPLHF
CDR3 DNA: TGTGCCAGCAGGGGGGGGGAGAGCTCCTATAATTCACCCCTCCACTTT
CDR3 length: 16
J gene: TRBJ1-6
D gene: NA
clone size: NA
V gene: TRBV12-3/TRBV12-4

CDR3 protein: CASSLGGTTEAFF
CDR3 DNA: TGTGCCAGCAGTTTAGGAGGGACCACTGAAGCTTTCTTT
CDR3 length: 13
J gene: TRBJ1-1
D gene: NA
clone size: NA
V gene: TRBV12-3/TRBV12-4

CDR3 protein: CSAHSRGSAGGETQYF
CDR3 DNA: TGCAGTGCACATTCGAGGGGAAGCGCAGGCGGAGAGACCCAGTACTTC
CDR3 length: 16
J gene: TRBJ2-5
D gene: NA
clone size: many
V gene: TRBV20-1

CDR3 protein: CASSLFFGHKNIQYF
CDR3 DNA: TGTGCCAGCAGTTTATTTTTTGGACACAAAAACATTCAGTACTTC
CDR3 length: 15
J gene: TRBJ2-4
D gene: NA
clone size: many
V gene: TRBV28

CDR3 protein: CASSLFGGTDTQYF
CDR3 DNA: TGTGCCAGCAGCTTGTTTGGGGGCACAGATACGCAGTATTTT
CDR3 length: 14
J gene: TRBJ2-3
D gene: NA
clone size: NA
V gene: TRBV11-2

CDR3 protein: CASSLDSGATYNEQFF
CDR3 DNA: TGCGCCAGCAGCTTGGATAGCGGAGCGACCTACAATGAGCAGTTCTTC
CDR3 length: 16
J gene: TRBJ2-1
D gene: NA
clone size: many
V gene: TRBV5-1

CDR3 protein: CAINRDEMTNNYGYTF
CDR3 DNA: TGTGCCATCAACAGGGACGAGATGACTAATAACTATGGCTACACCTTC
CDR3 length: 16
J gene: TRBJ1-2
D gene: NA
clone size: many
V gene: TRBV10-3

CDR3 protein: CASSTNRGGNTIYF
CDR3 DNA: TGTGCCAGCAGCACCAACAGGGGAGGAAACACCATATATTTT
CDR3 length: 14
J gene: TRBJ1-3
D gene: TRBD1
clone size: many
V gene: TRBV6-6

CDR3 protein: CSARQFRGGDQPQHF
CDR3 DNA: TGCAGTGCTAGGCAGTTTCGGGGGGGGGATCAGCCCCAGCATTTT
CDR3 length: 15
J gene: TRBJ1-5
D gene: NA
clone size: many
V gene: TRBV20-1

CDR3 protein: CSARVKGDLGTDTQYF
CDR3 DNA: TGCAGTGCTAGAGTTAAAGGGGACTTGGGGACAGATACGCAGTATTTT
CDR3 length: 16
J gene: TRBJ2-3
D gene: NA
clone size: many
V gene: TRBV20-1

CDR3 protein: CASSGSPSYNEQFF
CDR3 DNA: TGTGCCAGCAGTGGGAGCCCTAGCTACAATGAGCAGTTCTTC
CDR3 length: 14
J gene: TRBJ2-1
D gene: NA
clone size: NA
V gene: TRBV2

CDR3 protein: CASSPPVNRVAIRTQYF
CDR3 DNA: TGTGCCAGCAGTCCCCCTGTAAACAGGGTCGCTATTCGGACGCAGTATTTT
CDR3 length: 17
J gene: TRBJ2-3
D gene: NA
clone size: many
V gene: TRBV12-3/TRBV12-4

CDR3 protein: CASSPMGVPEQYF
CDR3 DNA: TGTGCCAGCAGCCCAATGGGGGTGCCCGAGCAGTACTTC
CDR3 length: 13
J gene: TRBJ2-7
D gene: NA
clone size: many
V gene: TRBV7-9